The 16 T cell receptor beta chains below were found in one sample sequenced in a study of CD8+CD57+ T cells in acquired aplastic anemia. Profiling that covered TCR beta VDJ and CDR3 relied on genomic DNA as its template. One entry per CDR3 protein results from TCRdb running MiXCR on the reads. The sample has some 48,000 distinct CDR3 sequences, 70% to 80% seen once; the top ten hold around a third. The sample taken for sequencing was sorted CD4+, CD8+, or CD8+CD57+ T cells (not recorded which) from PBMCs. The receptor set was obtained from a human donor in good health, serving as a control.

In its sample, this clonotype was seen once. The chain's CDR3 is CASSWASGTDTQYF. The CDR3 DNA follows: TGTGCCAGTAGTTGGGCTTCTGGCACAGATACGCAGTATTTT. V is TRBV19 and J is TRBJ2-3; D is ambiguous. With 5 bases removed from V and 1 base from J, the gap between germline ends came to 10 bases. The length of the CDR3 is 14 residues. The germline CDR1 and CDR2 sequences are LNHDA and SQIVND (reference sequence).

The chain carries TRBV19 and TRBJ1-2, with D tentatively TRBD1 (6 bases). Germline V gives CDR1 LNHDA, CDR2 SQIVND (reference sequence). This CDR3 spans 14 amino acids. The V gene lost 4 bases and the J gene lost 2 bases, with 11 bases spanning the gap. Here the CDR3 reads CASSTGGGNYGYTF. In DNA, the CDR3 is TGTGCCAGTAGTACTGGGGGCGGCAACTATGGCTACACCTTC. Looking up the rest from reference TRBV19 and TRBJ1-2 gives the full variable domain: DGGITQSPKYLFRKEGQNVTLSCEQNLNHDAMYWYRQDPGQGLRLIYYSQIVNDFQKGDIAEGYSVSREKKESFPLTVTSAQKNPTAFYLCASSTGGGNYGYTFGSGTRLTVV.

The chain links TRBV20-1 to TRBJ2-5, with D perhaps matching TRBD2 (6 bases). V was shortened by 0 bases and J by 4 bases, with 6 bases between the two germline ends. CDR1 and CDR2 from the germline V gene are DFQATT and SNEGSKA (reference sequence). CDR3 length equals 12 residues. CDR3 sequence reads: CSARDGGETQYF. The CDR3 bases are TGCAGTGCTAGAGACGGGGGAGAGACCCAGTACTTC.

This clonotype was counted once. V usage is TRBV19 and J usage is TRBJ1-2, with D hard to call. Germline loops: CDR1 LNHDA, CDR2 SQIVND (reference sequence). The CDR3 sequence is 13 residues long. V was cut by 0 bases and J by 3 bases, with 5 bases left in between. The CDR3 DNA reads as TGTGCCAGTAGTATAGAGGGAGACTATGGCTACACCTTC. Translating it yields CASSIEGDYGYTF.

The J gene is TRBJ2-2, the V gene TRBV14; TRBD1 matches 8 bases. CDR1 and CDR2 (germline): SGHDN, FVKESK. The junction had 5 bases not matched to a gene; V was cut back by 4 bases and J by 4 bases. This CDR3 has 15 amino acids. CDR3 in DNA: TGTGCCAGCAGCCTTCCAGGGGGCATCACCGGGGAGCTGTTTTTT. Translating gives CASSLPGGITGELFF.

This clonotype came up a few times. The rearrangement joins TRBV11-1 to TRBJ2-3; the D is unclear. The germline CDR1 and CDR2 sequences are SGHAT and FQDESV (reference sequence). This CDR3 is 16 amino acids long. The V end was cut by 5 bases, the J end by 2 bases, with 17 bases between. CDR3: CASSGVGVLITDTQYF. Written as DNA, the CDR3 is TGTGCCAGCAGCGGAGTGGGCGTACTGATCACAGATACGCAGTATTTT.

This sequence joins TRBV2 and TRBJ2-7, with D possibly matching TRBD1 (6 bases). The V end was cut by 6 bases, the J end by 9 bases, with 15 bases between. Germline V gives CDR1 SNHLY, CDR2 FYNNEI. The CDR3 runs 12 residues. CDR3 protein: CASRDKQGRQYF. The CDR3 DNA follows: TGTGCCAGCAGAGATAAACAGGGACGGCAGTACTTC.

V usage is TRBV9 and J usage is TRBJ2-5; D not resolved. Trimming pared 2 bases from V and 7 bases from J, leaving 12 bases between. The CDR3 totals 13 residues. Per the germline V gene, CDR1 is SGDLS and CDR2 is YYNGEE. The CDR3 sequence: CASSVGGSGTQYF. The CDR3 nucleotides read TGTGCCAGCAGCGTGGGTGGGTCCGGGACCCAGTACTTC.

This clonotype showed up just once. This may be a read error: a much more frequent sequence differs by one nucleotide. The chain links TRBV24-1 to TRBJ2-2; possibly TRBD1 for D (6 bases). Looked up from germline, CDR1 is KGHDR and CDR2 is SFDVKD. This CDR3 has 14 residues. V was trimmed by 6 bases and J by 4 bases, leaving 11 bases between them. DNA for the CDR3: TGTGCCACCAGTCGGACAGTCACCACCGGGGAGCTGTTTTTT. This encodes CATSRTVTTGELFF.

This clonotype was observed a handful of times. This chain connects TRBV2 to TRBJ2-3, with D perhaps matching TRBD1 (6 bases). CDR3 length: 12 residues. Germline V CDR1 and CDR2: SNHLY, FYNNEI. The germline V and J ends were trimmed by 6 bases and 5 bases, with 9 bases remaining between them. This chain's CDR3 is CASSRGRDTQYF. In DNA form, the CDR3 reads TGTGCCAGCAGCAGGGGCAGAGATACGCAGTATTTT. Full variable domain (rest looked up from reference TRBV2 and TRBJ2-3): EPEVTQTPSHQVTQMGQEVILRCVPISNHLYFYWYRQILGQKVEFLVSFYNNEISEKSEIFDDQFSVERPDGSNFTLKIRSTKLEDSAMYFCASSRGRDTQYFGPGTRLTVL.

The chain recombines TRBV7-8 with TRBJ1-4; D ambiguous. CDR1 SGHVS and CDR2 FQNEAQ come from the germline V gene. This CDR3 comprises 12 residues. V was cut by 1 base and J by 10 bases, with 7 bases left in between. The CDR3 loop reads CASSLGGGKLFF. As DNA, the CDR3 is TGTGCCAGCAGCTTAGGTGGAGGAAAACTGTTTTTT.

This clonotype was seen a single time. This rearrangement joins TRBV7-2 to TRBJ1-4; no reliable D call. Germline CDR1 and CDR2: SGHTA and FQGNSA. The CDR3 has 12 residues. V was clipped by 3 bases and J by 8 bases, with 7 bases between them. This CDR3 is CASSLPEEKLFF. In DNA, the CDR3 is TGTGCCAGCAGCTTGCCAGAGGAAAAACTGTTTTTT.

The rearrangement uses TRBV10-3 and TRBJ2-3; 13 bases align to TRBD2. Germline CDR1 is ENHRY and CDR2 is SYGVKD. V shed 4 bases and J 5 bases; nucleotides not matched to a gene: 6. The CDR3 is 16 residues long. This CDR3 reads CAISAGTSGVIDTQYF. The CDR3 nucleotides are TGTGCCATCAGTGCCGGGACTAGCGGGGTCATAGATACGCAGTATTTT.

CDR3 amino acids: CSVTGQGYEQYF. Here the CDR3 DNA reads TGCAGCGTTACGGGACAGGGCTACGAGCAGTACTTC. The chain employs TRBV29-1 and TRBJ2-7; 9 bases line up with TRBD1. Germline loops: CDR1 SQVTM, CDR2 ANQGSEA. The J segment lost 3 bases and the V segment lost 5 bases, leaving 2 bases of the junction unmatched. There are 12 residues in the CDR3.

V usage is TRBV10-3 and J usage is TRBJ1-2; D is unclear. The V and J ends lost 7 bases and 5 bases respectively, with 11 bases between them. The CDR3 totals 12 residues. CDR1 is ENHRY, CDR2 SYGVKD, per germline. The CDR3 spells CAITEGGYGYTF. CDR3 sequence (DNA): TGTGCCATCACCGAGGGCGGATATGGCTACACCTTC.

This clonotype is a singleton in its sample. The chain links TRBV19 to TRBJ1-2; the D is unclear. This CDR3 comprises 12 residues. Germline loops: CDR1 LNHDA, CDR2 SQIVND (reference sequence). V shed 2 bases and J shed 8 bases, with 9 bases lying between them. The CDR3 here is CASSIPGYGYTF. DNA of the CDR3: TGTGCCAGTAGTATACCAGGATACGGCTACACCTTC.